Ten or more counts support the clone carrying this T cell receptor beta chain. Its antigen is not known. At one end, the junction sequence differs from germline, possibly due to a read error. The CDR3 has 15 amino acids. Germline CDR1 SGHVS, CDR2 FQNEAQ. The study profiled TCR beta VDJ and CDR3 using genomic DNA as template. TCRdb itself ran the reads through MiXCR, one entry per CDR3 protein. The repertoire holds hundreds of thousands of distinct CDR3 sequences, around a third seen once, with 0.82% in the top ten. This record belongs to a study of CD8+CD57+ T cells in acquired aplastic anemia. The patients chosen for sequencing had shown expansion of CD8+CD57+ cells (detected by flow cytometry). At blood sampling, none of the patients had yet received therapy. The study's findings and limits: Between the patient and control groups, CD8+ Simpson's diversity did not differ significantly.

The receptor comes from a human donor with aplastic anemia. Sequencing used sorted CD4+, CD8+, or CD8+CD57+ T cells (not recorded which) from PBMCs. This chain links TRBV7-8 with TRBJ2-3, with TRBD1 matching over 10 bases. The CDR3 protein is CASSYRDRGTDTQYF. For the CDR3, the DNA is TGTGCCAGTAGCTACCGGGACAGGGGAACAGATACGCAGTATTTT.